These 3 T cell receptor beta chains came from one sample sequenced in a study of T cell changes during pregnancy in multiple sclerosis. Clones were sequenced by immunoSEQ multiplex PCR, and TCRdb holds only the in-frame ones, with some missing. The sample consists of some 80,000 clones, about 89% of them appearing once. This sample comprised peripheral blood, obtained in the first trimester of pregnancy. These receptors originate from a female donor in good health, enrolled as a control in a pregnancy study.

This chain connects TRBV18 to TRBJ2-7; perhaps TRBD2 as D (5 bases). Trimming removed 2 bases at V and 4 bases at J, with 12 bases between. Germline values: CDR1 KGHSH, CDR2 LQKENI. The CDR3 runs 14 residues. The CDR3 protein is CASSPVKGRYEQYF. The CDR3 DNA is TGTGCCAGCTCACCAGTAAAAGGGAGATACGAGCAGTACTTC.

The rearrangement links TRBV2 to TRBJ1-5; 7 bases are a match to TRBD1. V dropped 6 bases and J dropped 3; count of bases not matched to a gene: 11. Germline CDR1 is SNHLY and CDR2 is FYNNEI. The CDR3 consists of 16 residues. The CDR3 region has the DNA TGTGCCAGCAGCTCCACCGACAGGGTCCTCAATCAGCCCCAGCATTTT. It yields the protein CASSSTDRVLNQPQHF.

This chain joins TRBV4-1 and TRBJ2-3; 7 nucleotides match TRBD1. The germline gives CDR1 MGHRA, CDR2 YSYEKL. V shed 0 bases and J 10 bases; nucleotides not matched to a gene: 4. This CDR3 is 13 amino acids long. CDR3 bases: TGCGCCAGCAGCCAAGATTTTGGACAGGCGCAGTATTTT. Its protein product is CASSQDFGQAQYF.